Described below is a single T cell receptor (beta chain) sequence and its context. It has no known antigen specificity. Nothing much larger sits one base from this clone, and base qualities are not available. The cohort consisted of more than 650 healthy bone marrow donors. At the time of sampling, every cohort member was nominally healthy, though immune exposures that went unrecorded were likely present. The donor was CMV seronegative and was included in the group of 352 seronegative cohort members. Every donor gave a peripheral blood sample, and the peripheral blood mononuclear cells from that sample were used for TCR beta sequencing. The Qiagen DNeasy Blood Extraction Kit was used to extract genomic DNA from the blood cell samples. From the germline V gene, CDR1 is SGHTA and CDR2 is FQGNSA. Deletion took 6 bases off V and 6 bases off J, with a span of 12 bases between the germline ends. The CDR3 holds 13 amino acids from the cysteine to the phenylalanine. Only the CDR3 region is kept as DNA, spanning 39 bases read in frame from base 1.

This sample is part of a study of cytomegalovirus exposure and HLA in healthy donors (TCRdb year 2017). For context, the study as a whole: In an earlier analysis of several hundred of the donors, about 270 Gb of sequence data and 120 million or so unique TCR beta sequences from about 190 million T cells were reported. In a later analysis, previously published TCR beta repertoires from 500 to 750 donors were re-analyzed and high-resolution HLA genotyping was added so that TCR occurrence patterns could be studied. Four or five DR-DQ haplotypes were treated as single units for association and clustering because of strong linkage in the cohort. A later genetic analysis took genome-wide SNP genotypes for about three fifths of the roughly 670 donors and used that subset as a discovery cohort. The number of typed donors differed by locus: about 620-630 for A, B, C, DRB1 and DQB1; some 500 for DQA1; around 610 for DPA1; and 400 to 480 for DPB1. Roughly 300 gigabases of sequencing data and around 90 million unique TCR sequences made up an early release that covered approximately 650 HLA-typed donors. The study aimed to test whether signatures of past pathogen exposure could be identified by cataloging public T cell receptors. An earlier analysis of several hundred of the donors applied high-throughput TCR beta sequencing to assess whether each TCR beta V gene segment acted as functional or pseudogenic. Using immunosequencing, the study profiled T cell repertoires from about 610 subjects and related those repertoires to cytomegalovirus serostatus. On average, around 240,000 unique TCR beta nucleotide sequences were sequenced per donor among a few hundred genotyped donors of the cohort, with around 19% of those sequences being non-productive. Donor age, sex, ethnicity and CMV serostatus were compiled together with the repertoire data. Class I and class II HLA loci were covered by the typing at four-digit resolution. The later analysis used no new phenotypic data to find candidate immune exposures, relying instead on TCR beta sequences and their occurrence across donors. Along with the approximately 670-subject first cohort, a separate validation cohort of over 90 different subjects was used. Of the roughly 400 genotyped donors, about 80% fell in the genetic ancestry cluster associated with self-reported Caucasian donors. Every repertoire in the discovery cohort had been generated on one and the same sequencing platform. To predict cytomegalovirus infection status, the study combined high-throughput TCR immunosequencing, statistical association of individual TCRs with disease status, and machine learning. Study-level results and caveats: An association between a missense DCLRE1C variant and V-gene and J-gene trimming of TCR beta chains was found in a later genetic analysis and replicated in an independent cohort. Sequencing depth was assumed to be roughly uniform across donors in the presence/absence analyses, though that assumption may not hold. Compared with equally common non-associated chains, HLA-associated TCR beta chains in a later analysis were more clonally expanded and had lower generation probabilities. According to a later analysis, most CMV-associated TCR beta chains appeared to be HLA-restricted, and the HLA associations seemed to be driven largely by CMV exposure. In a later analysis, TCR association rates were found to vary across HLA loci, with the most associated TCRs seen for DRB1 alleles and the fewest for HLA-C alleles. In an earlier analysis of roughly 560 of the donors, most TCR beta V segments were observed in productive rearrangements about 90% or about 30% of the time, broadly matching IMGT annotations. For the cohort, immune exposure information was limited to CMV serostatus. A further reported finding was that TCR beta sequences accurately predicted the HLA-A and HLA-B alleles for most subjects in the first cohort. The cohort was sequenced for TCR beta chains only, and without alpha or paired-chain data the features that could be detected were limited. In a later genetic analysis, fewer N-insertions in productive TCRs were reported among donors in an Asian-associated ancestry cluster than the roughly 700-donor mean. According to a later analysis, parvovirus B19, influenza, CMV and Epstein-Barr virus appeared linked to several top co-occurrence clusters. Across donors, most TCR sequences were observed very rarely, whereas some public TCRs were present in many individuals. Cytomegalovirus status was reported to be diagnosed by the classifier with high specificity and sensitivity in both the original and validation cohorts. When HLA alleles, especially DR and DQ, strongly co-occurred, attributing TCR associations to individual alleles was difficult. At a false discovery rate of 0.05, a later analysis linked 16,951 TCR beta sequences to specific HLA alleles. According to the authors, the approach could potentially be generalized to other disease states and immunological phenotypes. The study listed 164 TCR beta chains as associated with cytomegalovirus. HLA typing was unavailable for some donors at each locus, so association tests used only the typed subset. Linkage disequilibrium might explain the correlated functional status among segregating V segments, but an unknown experimental factor could not be excluded. A cluster of highly shared sequence variants was judged likely to be a technical artifact of the sequencing pipeline. Because the 87-base-pair reads could not distinguish some IMGT-functional V segments, including TRBV6-2 and TRBV6-3, those segments were excluded. A few of the identified cytomegalovirus-associated TCR beta chains were confirmed in vitro to be specific for cytomegalovirus antigens. About 17 rarely observed V segments, including chromosome 9 orphons, were excluded from the earlier analysis of 550 to 700 of the donors because counts were too low.

To prepare the library, the immunoSEQ multiplex PCR assay was applied. A mixture of 60 forward primers for TCR Vbeta segments and 13 reverse primers for TCR Jbeta segments was used in the multiplex PCR. A multiplex PCR assay on genomic DNA amplified the CDR3 region of rearranged TCR beta genes. The Illumina HiSeq System was used to sequence the amplified TCR beta libraries as 87-base-pair reads. The paper's processing steps were these. Across the 600 to 700 repertoires, a later analysis counted about 81 million unique TCR beta chains, 9.5 million to 13 million of which were shared by at least two donors. A nearest-neighbor algorithm error-corrected the raw reads and collapsed the reads into unique sequences, merging closely related sequences to remove PCR and sequencing errors. V, D and J gene segments were assigned by aligning CDR3 sequences to IMGT reference sequences. Each retained sequence needed at least a six-nucleotide match to both a V gene segment and a J gene segment. A rearrangement counted as productive if the CDR3 had no stop codons and remained in frame with V and J, and every other rearrangement counted as non-productive. CDR3 was defined by IMGT convention, running from the second conserved V-encoded cysteine to the conserved J-encoded phenylalanine. Sequences without an unambiguous match to a single V gene segment were excluded from the earlier analysis of about 640 of the donors. In an earlier analysis of 587 of the donors, a V segment was called functional when productive rearrangements were above 56.7%, and segregating when the standard deviation between donors exceeded 5%. A statistical classification framework was developed to diagnose cytomegalovirus status using the catalog of TCR beta chain sequences. A later analysis assigned V and J genes by comparing TCR nucleotide sequences with IMGT/GENE-DB human TR gene sequences. In a later analysis, CDR3 sequences and most-parsimonious VDJ recombination scenarios were assigned using the TCRdist pipeline. In a later analysis, every TCR beta chain was defined by the combination of its CDR3 amino acid sequence and its V-gene family, and reads without a unique V-gene family were dropped. To address suspected cross-contamination and a sequencing artifact, a later analysis removed several hundred highly shared, low-generation-probability nucleotide sequences. For each public chain, a later analysis derived a clonal expansion index from normalized ranks of inferred template counts within each repertoire. In a later analysis, generation probabilities were computed with a VDJ recombination model fitted to out-of-frame rearrangements, and the resulting probabilities were checked against IGoR. A later analysis scored TCR-TCR, TCR-HLA and TCR-CMV co-occurrence with hypergeometric tests, applying a repertoire-size bias correction to TCR pairs. To estimate false discovery rates, a later analysis permuted the HLA or CMV assignments 20 times. In a later analysis, co-occurring TCRs were grouped using DBSCAN, with TCRdist sequence similarity added in when clustering inside HLA-allele-positive subsets. Repertoires with fewer than 30,000 or more than 120,000 public chains were left out of co-occurrence clustering, as were roughly five repertoires with anomalous nucleotide sharing. In TCRdb, the immuneACCESS table is reduced to in-frame sequences with V and J assigned. These tables do not hold every clone; where another copy was compared, an unresolved V gene accounts for under half, and the others remain unexplained. The V and J calls and clone size were taken over from that table, and D and trimming were inferred from the DNA. The sample has over 130,000 clones on record, nearly 90% of them singletons. The ten largest clones take up 0.45% to 0.6% of the sample.

Specimen: PBMCs. The rearranged chain carries TRBV7-2 and TRBJ1-5; TRBD1 might be the D gene, on 6 matching bases. This clonotype was obtained from a woman in her thirties or forties in good health and CMV-seronegative. The DNA sequence reads TGTGCCAGCAGTCTTACAGGGACTCAGCCCCAGCATTTT. It encodes CASSLTGTQPQHF.